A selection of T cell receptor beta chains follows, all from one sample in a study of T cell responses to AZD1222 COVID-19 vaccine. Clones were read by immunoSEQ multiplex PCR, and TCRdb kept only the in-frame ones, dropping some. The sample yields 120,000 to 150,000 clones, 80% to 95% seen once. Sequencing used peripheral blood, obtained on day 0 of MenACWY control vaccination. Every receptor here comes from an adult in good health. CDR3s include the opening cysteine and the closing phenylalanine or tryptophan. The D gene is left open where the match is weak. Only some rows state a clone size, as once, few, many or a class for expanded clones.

CDR3 protein: CASSLALNTEAFF; CDR3 DNA: TGTGCCAGCAGTTTAGCCCTGAACACTGAAGCTTTCTTT; clone size: .; V gene: TRBV27; D gene: .; J gene: TRBJ1-1
CDR3 protein: CASKTATAMNTEAFF; CDR3 DNA: TGTGCCTCCAAGACAGCGACGGCCATGAACACTGAAGCTTTCTTT; clone size: .; V gene: TRBV19; D gene: .; J gene: TRBJ1-1
CDR3 protein: CASNRGSGANVLTF; CDR3 DNA: TGTGCCAGCAACAGGGGTTCTGGGGCCAACGTCCTGACTTTC; clone size: .; V gene: TRBV19; D gene: TRBD1; J gene: TRBJ2-6
CDR3 protein: CASSTTGTGVTQYF; CDR3 DNA: TGTGCCAGCAGTACCACCGGGACAGGGGTCACGCAGTATTTT; clone size: .; V gene: TRBV28; D gene: TRBD1; J gene: TRBJ2-3
CDR3 protein: CASSQSKKVPGEQYF; CDR3 DNA: TGCGCCAGCAGCCAGAGCAAGAAGGTGCCGGGGGAGCAGTACTTC; clone size: .; V gene: TRBV4-1; D gene: .; J gene: TRBJ2-7
CDR3 protein: CASSIGGPRSLGNQPQHF; CDR3 DNA: TGTGCCAGTAGTATAGGGGGACCGAGGTCGCTAGGGAATCAGCCCCAGCATTTT; clone size: .; V gene: TRBV19; D gene: .; J gene: TRBJ1-5
CDR3 protein: CASHSNTGVVQPQHF; CDR3 DNA: TGTGCCAGCCATTCTAATACAGGGGTGGTTCAGCCCCAGCATTTT; clone size: .; V gene: TRBV6-5; D gene: TRBD1; J gene: TRBJ1-5
CDR3 protein: CASSQMTGTEQFF; CDR3 DNA: TGCGCCAGCAGCCAAATGACGGGGACTGAGCAGTTCTTC; clone size: once; V gene: TRBV5-1; D gene: .; J gene: TRBJ2-1
CDR3 protein: CASTLETTSGRNEQFF; CDR3 DNA: TGTGCCAGCACTCTTGAGACGACTAGCGGGAGGAATGAGCAGTTCTTC; clone size: .; V gene: TRBV5-6; D gene: TRBD2; J gene: TRBJ2-1
CDR3 protein: CASSKRLGGRSSYEQYF; CDR3 DNA: TGTGCCAGCAGCAAACGCTTGGGGGGGAGGAGCTCCTACGAGCAGTACTTC; clone size: once; V gene: TRBV21-1; D gene: .; J gene: TRBJ2-7
CDR3 protein: CASSYSVPEAFF; CDR3 DNA: TGTGCCAGCAGTTACTCAGTACCTGAAGCTTTCTTT; clone size: .; V gene: TRBV6-2/TRBV6-3; D gene: .; J gene: TRBJ1-1
CDR3 protein: CASSPTGNYGYTF; CDR3 DNA: TGTGCCAGCAGCCCGACAGGGAACTATGGCTACACCTTC; clone size: .; V gene: TRBV7-8; D gene: TRBD1; J gene: TRBJ1-2
CDR3 protein: CASSLGSRGGLEQYF; CDR3 DNA: TGTGCCAGCAGCTTAGGGTCGCGGGGGGGCCTCGAGCAGTACTTC; clone size: .; V gene: TRBV11-2; D gene: TRBD2; J gene: TRBJ2-7
CDR3 protein: CASSQDSTANEKLFF; CDR3 DNA: TGTGCCAGCAGCCAAGACAGTACTGCGAATGAAAAACTGTTTTTT; clone size: .; V gene: TRBV4-2; D gene: .; J gene: TRBJ1-4
CDR3 protein: CASSSYGSSYGYTF; CDR3 DNA: TGTGCCAGCAGCTCGTACGGGTCGTCCTATGGCTACACCTTC; clone size: .; V gene: TRBV7-3; D gene: .; J gene: TRBJ1-2
CDR3 protein: CASSIGGYYGYTF; CDR3 DNA: TGTGCCAGTAGTATAGGTGGATACTATGGCTACACCTTC; clone size: .; V gene: TRBV19; D gene: .; J gene: TRBJ1-2
CDR3 protein: CAISRETGDIQYF; CDR3 DNA: TGTGCCATCAGCAGGGAAACGGGGGACATTCAGTACTTC; clone size: .; V gene: TRBV10-3; D gene: .; J gene: TRBJ2-4
CDR3 protein: CASSPRASGISTDTQYF; CDR3 DNA: TGCGCCAGCAGTCCCCGCGCTAGCGGGATAAGCACAGATACGCAGTATTTT; clone size: .; V gene: TRBV4-1; D gene: TRBD2; J gene: TRBJ2-3
CDR3 protein: CASSWGTGNTGELFF; CDR3 DNA: TGTGCCAGCAGCTGGGGGACGGGTAACACCGGGGAGCTGTTTTTT; clone size: .; V gene: TRBV9; D gene: .; J gene: TRBJ2-2
CDR3 protein: CASSQGGLLGEKLFF; CDR3 DNA: TGTGCCAGCAGCCAGGGGGGGCTATTGGGTGAAAAACTGTTTTTT; clone size: .; V gene: TRBV9; D gene: TRBD1; J gene: TRBJ1-4
CDR3 protein: CASSPYGVEQYF; CDR3 DNA: TGTGCCAGCAGCCCTTACGGCGTAGAGCAGTACTTC; clone size: .; V gene: TRBV11-2; D gene: .; J gene: TRBJ2-7
CDR3 protein: CASSSGQGNYGYTF; CDR3 DNA: TGTGCCAGCAGCTCCGGACAGGGAAACTATGGCTACACCTTC; clone size: .; V gene: TRBV7-3; D gene: TRBD1; J gene: TRBJ1-2
CDR3 protein: CASSLTALEDTQYF; CDR3 DNA: TGTGCCAGCAGCTTAACGGCGCTAGAGGATACGCAGTATTTT; clone size: .; V gene: TRBV7-3; D gene: .; J gene: TRBJ2-3
CDR3 protein: CASSLGSGELFF; CDR3 DNA: TGTGCCAGCAGCTTAGGTTCCGGGGAGCTGTTTTTT; clone size: .; V gene: TRBV7-3; D gene: .; J gene: TRBJ2-2
CDR3 protein: CASSLGTGGEAFF; CDR3 DNA: TGTGCCAGCAGCCTGGGGACAGGGGGAGAAGCTTTCTTT; clone size: .; V gene: TRBV9; D gene: TRBD1; J gene: TRBJ1-1
CDR3 protein: CATSRLGGPGQGTEAFF; CDR3 DNA: TGTGCCACCAGCAGACTGGGTGGCCCCGGGCAGGGCACTGAAGCTTTCTTT; clone size: .; V gene: TRBV15; D gene: .; J gene: TRBJ1-1
CDR3 protein: CASSYARAGIYEQYF; CDR3 DNA: TGTGCCAGCAGTTACGCTAGGGCGGGAATATACGAGCAGTACTTC; clone size: .; V gene: TRBV6-5; D gene: .; J gene: TRBJ2-7
CDR3 protein: CAFRRGSSGANVLTF; CDR3 DNA: TGTGCCTTTCGGCGGGGATCCTCTGGGGCCAACGTCCTGACTTTC; clone size: .; V gene: TRBV7-2; D gene: .; J gene: TRBJ2-6
CDR3 protein: CASPGQLLNTEAFF; CDR3 DNA: TGTGCCAGCCCGGGACAGCTTTTGAACACTGAAGCTTTCTTT; clone size: .; V gene: TRBV19; D gene: TRBD1; J gene: TRBJ1-1